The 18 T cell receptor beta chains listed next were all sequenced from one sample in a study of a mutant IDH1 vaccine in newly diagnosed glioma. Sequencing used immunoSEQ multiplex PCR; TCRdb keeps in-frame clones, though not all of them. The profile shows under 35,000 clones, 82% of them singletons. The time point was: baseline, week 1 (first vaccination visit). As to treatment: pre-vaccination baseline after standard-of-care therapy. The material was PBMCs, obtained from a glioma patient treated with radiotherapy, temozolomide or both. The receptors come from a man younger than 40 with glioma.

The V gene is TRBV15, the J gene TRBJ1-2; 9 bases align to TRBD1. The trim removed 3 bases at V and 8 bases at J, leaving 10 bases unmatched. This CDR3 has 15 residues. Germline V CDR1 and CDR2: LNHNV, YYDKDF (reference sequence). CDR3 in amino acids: CATSSRLGDRDGYTF. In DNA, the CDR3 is TGTGCCACCAGCAGTCGATTGGGGGACAGGGACGGCTACACCTTC.

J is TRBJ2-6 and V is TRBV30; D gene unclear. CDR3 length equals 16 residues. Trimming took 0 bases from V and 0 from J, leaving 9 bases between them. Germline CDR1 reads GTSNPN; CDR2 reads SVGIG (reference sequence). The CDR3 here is CAWSVLTISGANVLTF. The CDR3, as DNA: TGTGCCTGGAGTGTCCTCACTATCTCTGGGGCCAACGTCCTGACTTTC.

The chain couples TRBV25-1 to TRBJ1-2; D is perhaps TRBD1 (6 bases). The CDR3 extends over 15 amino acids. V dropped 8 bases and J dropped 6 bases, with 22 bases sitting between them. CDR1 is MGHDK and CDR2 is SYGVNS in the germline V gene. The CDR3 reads CASEPGAGRFHGYTF. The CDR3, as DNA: TGTGCCAGCGAACCAGGGGCCGGGCGTTTTCATGGCTACACCTTC.

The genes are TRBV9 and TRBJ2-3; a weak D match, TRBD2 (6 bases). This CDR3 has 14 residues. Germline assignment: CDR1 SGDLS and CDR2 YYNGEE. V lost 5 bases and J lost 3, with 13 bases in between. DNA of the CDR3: TGTGCCAGCAGTCACCCTCGGGAGACAGATACGCAGTATTTT. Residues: CASSHPRETDTQYF.

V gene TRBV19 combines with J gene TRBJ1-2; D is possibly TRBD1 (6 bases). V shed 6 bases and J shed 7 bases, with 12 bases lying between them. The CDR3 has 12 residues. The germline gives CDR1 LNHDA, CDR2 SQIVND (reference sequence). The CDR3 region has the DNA TGTGCCAGTAGCAGGGACATTGCTGGCTACACCTTC. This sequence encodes CASSRDIAGYTF. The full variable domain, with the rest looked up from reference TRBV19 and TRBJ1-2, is DGGITQSPKYLFRKEGQNVTLSCEQNLNHDAMYWYRQDPGQGLRLIYYSQIVNDFQKGDIAEGYSVSREKKESFPLTVTSAQKNPTAFYLCASSRDIAGYTFGSGTRLTVV.

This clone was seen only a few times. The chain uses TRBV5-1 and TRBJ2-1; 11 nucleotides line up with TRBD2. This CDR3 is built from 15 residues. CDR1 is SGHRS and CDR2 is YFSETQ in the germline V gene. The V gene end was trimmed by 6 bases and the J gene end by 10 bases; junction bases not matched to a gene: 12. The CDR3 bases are TGCGCCAGCACCTCACTAGCGGGAGTAGAGGGGGAGCAGTTCTTC. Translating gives CASTSLAGVEGEQFF.

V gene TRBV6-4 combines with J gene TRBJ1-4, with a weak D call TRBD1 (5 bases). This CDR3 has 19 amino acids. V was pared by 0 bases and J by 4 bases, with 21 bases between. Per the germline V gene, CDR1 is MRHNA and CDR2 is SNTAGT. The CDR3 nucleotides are TGTGCCAGCAGTGACTCGTTACGGGGCGCCCAAGGAGTTAATGAAAAACTGTTTTTT. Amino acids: CASSDSLRGAQGVNEKLFF.

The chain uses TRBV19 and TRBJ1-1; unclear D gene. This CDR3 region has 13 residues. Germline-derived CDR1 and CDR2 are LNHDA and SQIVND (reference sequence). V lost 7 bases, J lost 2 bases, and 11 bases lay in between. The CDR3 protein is CASKVRGNTEAFF. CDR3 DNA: TGTGCCAGTAAGGTCCGGGGAAACACTGAAGCTTTCTTT.

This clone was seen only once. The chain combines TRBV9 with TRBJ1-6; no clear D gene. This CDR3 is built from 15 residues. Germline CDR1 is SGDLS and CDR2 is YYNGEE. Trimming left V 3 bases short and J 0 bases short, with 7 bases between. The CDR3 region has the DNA TGTGCCAGCAGCGCCAAAAACTCCTATAATTCACCCCTCCACTTT. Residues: CASSAKNSYNSPLHF.

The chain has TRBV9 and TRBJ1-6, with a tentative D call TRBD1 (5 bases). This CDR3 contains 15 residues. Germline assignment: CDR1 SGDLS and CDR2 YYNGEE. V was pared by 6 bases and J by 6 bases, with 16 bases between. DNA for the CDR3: TGTGCCAGCACCTCGGGGCCGGCAGTTAATTCACCCCTCCACTTT. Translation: CASTSGPAVNSPLHF.

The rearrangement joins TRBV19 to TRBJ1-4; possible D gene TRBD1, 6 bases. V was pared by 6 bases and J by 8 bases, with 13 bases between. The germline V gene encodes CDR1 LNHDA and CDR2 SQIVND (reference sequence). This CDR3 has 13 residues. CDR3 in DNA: TGTGCCAGTAGCCAGGGGCGGGAGGAAAAACTGTTTTTT. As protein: CASSQGREEKLFF.

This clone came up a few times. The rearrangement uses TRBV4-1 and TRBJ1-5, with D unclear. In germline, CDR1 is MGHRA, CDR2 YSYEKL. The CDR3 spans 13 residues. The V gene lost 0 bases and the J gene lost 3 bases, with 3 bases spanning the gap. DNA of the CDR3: TGCGCCAGCAGCCAAGAACTCAATCAGCCCCAGCATTTT. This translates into CASSQELNQPQHF.

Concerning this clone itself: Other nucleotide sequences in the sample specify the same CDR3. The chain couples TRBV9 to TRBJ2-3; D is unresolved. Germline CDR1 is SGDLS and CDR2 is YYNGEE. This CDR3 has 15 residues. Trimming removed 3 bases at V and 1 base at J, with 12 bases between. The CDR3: CASSAYSGGTDTQYF. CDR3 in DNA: TGTGCCAGCAGCGCCTATTCTGGAGGCACAGATACGCAGTATTTT.

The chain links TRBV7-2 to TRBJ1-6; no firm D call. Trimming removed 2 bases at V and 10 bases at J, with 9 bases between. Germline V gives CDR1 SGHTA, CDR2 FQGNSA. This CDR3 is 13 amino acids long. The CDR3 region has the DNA TGTGCCAGCAGCTTACCGGGATTGTCACCCCTCCACTTT. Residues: CASSLPGLSPLHF.

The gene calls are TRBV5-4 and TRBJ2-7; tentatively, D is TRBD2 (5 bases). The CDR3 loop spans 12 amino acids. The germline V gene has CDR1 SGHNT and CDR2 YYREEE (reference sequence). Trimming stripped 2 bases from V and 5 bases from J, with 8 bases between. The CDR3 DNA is TGTGCCAGCAGCTTCGTCGGGGACGAGCAGTACTTC. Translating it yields CASSFVGDEQYF.

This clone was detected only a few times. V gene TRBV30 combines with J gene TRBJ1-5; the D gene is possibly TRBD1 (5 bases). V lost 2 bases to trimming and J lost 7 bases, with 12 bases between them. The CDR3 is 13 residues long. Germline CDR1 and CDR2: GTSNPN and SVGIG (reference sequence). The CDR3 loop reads CAWSRGGEQPQHF. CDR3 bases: TGTGCCTGGAGTCGCGGGGGGGAACAGCCCCAGCATTTT.

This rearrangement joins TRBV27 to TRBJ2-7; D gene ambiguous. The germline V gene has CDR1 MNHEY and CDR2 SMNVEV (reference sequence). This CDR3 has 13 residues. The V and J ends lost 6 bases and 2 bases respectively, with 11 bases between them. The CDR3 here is CASSPRVTYEQYF. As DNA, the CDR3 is TGTGCCAGCAGCCCCCGGGTCACCTACGAGCAGTACTTC.

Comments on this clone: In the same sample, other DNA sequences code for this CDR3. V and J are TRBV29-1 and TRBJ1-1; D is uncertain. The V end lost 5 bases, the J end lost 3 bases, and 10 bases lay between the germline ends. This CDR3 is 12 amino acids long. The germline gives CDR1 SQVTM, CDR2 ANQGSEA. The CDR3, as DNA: TGCAGCGTTTCCCAGGTCCACACTGAAGCTTTCTTT. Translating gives CSVSQVHTEAFF.